The sequence of this T cell receptor beta chain was determined in a study of blood T cell repertoires in COVID-19. From germline, CDR1 is SGHAT and CDR2 FQDESV (reference sequence). This CDR3 region has 13 residues. The V end lost 7 bases, the J end lost 6 bases, and 13 bases lay between the germline ends. TCRdb keeps only in-frame clones here, not all; method: immunoSEQ multiplex PCR. The table lists more than 60,000 clones, approximately 87% of them singletons. This sequence originates from a man between 50 and 59 years old with active COVID-19. Sequenced material: peripheral blood. The rearrangement uses TRBV11-1 and TRBJ2-1; D gene ambiguous. The CDR3 DNA is TGTGCCAGCAACCTGGAGCCCGGCAATGAGCAGTTCTTC. This translates into CASNLEPGNEQFF.